This T cell receptor (beta chain) derives from a study of blood T cell repertoires in COVID-19. At the level of the study: Material from acute and convalescent COVID-19 was sourced from the United States, Italy and Spain. Sources were T cells, B-cell-depleted T cells, or PBMCs; the material itself was cDNA or gDNA.

The CDR3 covers 13 residues. V gave up 6 bases and J gave up 7 bases; unmatched junction bases: 6. Per the germline V gene, CDR1 is KGHSH and CDR2 is LQKENI. Authors' analysis steps: By means of reference gene primer amplification, nucleated cell counts were estimated. Some clones are missing from TCRdb's copy, which holds only in-frame ones; the method was immunoSEQ multiplex PCR. Clone size and the V and J calls come from that table; the DNA yielded D and trimming. The table has around 300,000 clones, around four fifths seen once; the top ten hold around 4.2%. The chain joins TRBV18 to TRBJ1-2; 9 nucleotides match TRBD1. Specimen: peripheral blood. This TCR was sampled from a woman between 50 and 59 years old with active or convalescent COVID-19. The CDR3 DNA reads as TGTGCCAGCTCGCCCGAGACAGGGGGTGGCTACACCTTC. This codes for CASSPETGGGYTF.